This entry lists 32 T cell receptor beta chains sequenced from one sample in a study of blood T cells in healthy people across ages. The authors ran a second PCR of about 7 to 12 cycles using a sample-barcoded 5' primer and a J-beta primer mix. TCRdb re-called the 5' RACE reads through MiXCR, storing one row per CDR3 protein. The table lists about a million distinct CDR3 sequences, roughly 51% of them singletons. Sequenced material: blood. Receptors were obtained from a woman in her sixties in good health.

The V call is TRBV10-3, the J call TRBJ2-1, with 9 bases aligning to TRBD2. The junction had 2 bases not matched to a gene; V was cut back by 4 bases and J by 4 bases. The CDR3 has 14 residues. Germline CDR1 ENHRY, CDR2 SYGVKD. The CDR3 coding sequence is TGTGCCATCAGTGCCCTAGCGGGGTACAATGAGCAGTTCTTC. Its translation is CAISALAGYNEQFF.

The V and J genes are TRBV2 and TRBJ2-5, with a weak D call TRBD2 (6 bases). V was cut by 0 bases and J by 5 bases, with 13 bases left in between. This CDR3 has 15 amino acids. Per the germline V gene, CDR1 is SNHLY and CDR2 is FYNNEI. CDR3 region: CASSEARGAVETQYF. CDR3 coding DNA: TGTGCCAGCAGTGAAGCGCGGGGAGCAGTCGAGACCCAGTACTTC.

CDR3 in amino acids: CRALDRSEAFF. Here the CDR3 DNA reads TGCAGGGCTTTGGACAGGTCTGAAGCTTTCTTT. The V call is TRBV20-1, the J call TRBJ1-1, with TRBD1 identical over 7 bases. Germline V gives CDR1 DFQATT, CDR2 SNEGSKA (reference sequence). The CDR3 length is 11 residues.

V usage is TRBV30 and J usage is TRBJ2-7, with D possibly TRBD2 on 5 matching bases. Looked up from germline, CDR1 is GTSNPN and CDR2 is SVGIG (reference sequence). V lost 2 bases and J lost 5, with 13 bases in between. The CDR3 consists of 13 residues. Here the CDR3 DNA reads TGTGCCTGGAGTATCACTAGGATCCACGAGCAGTACTTC. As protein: CAWSITRIHEQYF.

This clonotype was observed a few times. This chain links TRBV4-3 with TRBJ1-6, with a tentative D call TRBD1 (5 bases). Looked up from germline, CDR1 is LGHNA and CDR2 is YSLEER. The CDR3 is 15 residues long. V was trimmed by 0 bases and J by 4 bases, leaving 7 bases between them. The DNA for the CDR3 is TGCGCCAGCAGCCAAGAGACAGCTTATAATTCACCCCTCCACTTT. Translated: CASSQETAYNSPLHF.

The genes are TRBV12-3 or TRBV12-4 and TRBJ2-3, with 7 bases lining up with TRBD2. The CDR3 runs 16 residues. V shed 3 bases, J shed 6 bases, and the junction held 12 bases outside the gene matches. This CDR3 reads CASSLGGRAGLDTQYF. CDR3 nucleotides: TGTGCCAGCAGTTTGGGGGGAAGAGCGGGACTGGATACGCAGTATTTT.

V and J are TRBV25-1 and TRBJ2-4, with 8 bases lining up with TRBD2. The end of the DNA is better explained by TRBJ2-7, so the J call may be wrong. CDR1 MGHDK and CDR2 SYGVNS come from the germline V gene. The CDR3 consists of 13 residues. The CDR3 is CASRSGGRNEQYF. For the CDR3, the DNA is TGTGCCAGCAGGTCGGGCGGGAGGAACGAGCAGTACTTC.

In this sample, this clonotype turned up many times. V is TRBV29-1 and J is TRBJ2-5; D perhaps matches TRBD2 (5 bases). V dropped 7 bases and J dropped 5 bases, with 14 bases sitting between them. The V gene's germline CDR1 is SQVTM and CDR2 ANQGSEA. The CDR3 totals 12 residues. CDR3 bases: TGCAGCGGAACTAGGTCGGCGGAGACCCAGTACTTC. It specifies CSGTRSAETQYF.

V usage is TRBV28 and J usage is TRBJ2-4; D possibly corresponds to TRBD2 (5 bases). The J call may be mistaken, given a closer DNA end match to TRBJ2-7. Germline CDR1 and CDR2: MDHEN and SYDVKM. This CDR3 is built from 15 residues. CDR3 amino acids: CASRSFKSRAGEQYF. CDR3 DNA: TGTGCCAGCAGGAGTTTTAAATCCCGGGCGGGCGAGCAGTACTTC.

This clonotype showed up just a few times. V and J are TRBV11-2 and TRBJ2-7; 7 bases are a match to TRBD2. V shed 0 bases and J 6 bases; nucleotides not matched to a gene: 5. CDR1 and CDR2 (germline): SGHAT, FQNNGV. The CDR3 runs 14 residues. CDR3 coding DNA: TGTGCCAGCAGCTTAGAGACGGGAGGCACCGAGCAGTACTTC. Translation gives CASSLETGGTEQYF. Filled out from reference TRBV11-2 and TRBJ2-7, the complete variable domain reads EAGVAQSPRYKIIEKRQSVAFWCNPISGHATLYWYQQILGQGPKLLIQFQNNGVVDDSQLPKDRFSAERLKGVDSTLKIQPAKLEDSAVYLCASSLETGGTEQYFGPGTRLTVT.

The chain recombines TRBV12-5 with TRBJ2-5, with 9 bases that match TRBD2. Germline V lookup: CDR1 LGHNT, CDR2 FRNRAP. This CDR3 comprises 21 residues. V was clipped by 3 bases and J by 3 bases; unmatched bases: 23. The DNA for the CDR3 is TGTGCTAGTGGTTTTGGTGAGGGGGGGACTAGCAGGGGGGCCATGAAAGAGACCCAGTACTTC. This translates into CASGFGEGGTSRGAMKETQYF. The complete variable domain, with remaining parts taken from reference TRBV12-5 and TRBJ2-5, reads DARVTQTPRHKVTEMGQEVTMRCQPILGHNTVFWYRQTMMQGLELLAYFRNRAPLDDSGMPKDRFSAEMPDATLATLKIQPSEPRDSAVYFCASGFGEGGTSRGAMKETQYFGPGTRLLVL.

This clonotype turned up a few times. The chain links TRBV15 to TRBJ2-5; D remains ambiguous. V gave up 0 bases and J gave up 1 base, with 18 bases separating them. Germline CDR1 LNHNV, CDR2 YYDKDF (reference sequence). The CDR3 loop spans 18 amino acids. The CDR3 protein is CATSRDISRRRSQETQYF. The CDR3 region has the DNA TGTGCCACCAGCAGAGATATTTCCCGTAGACGGAGCCAAGAGACCCAGTACTTC.

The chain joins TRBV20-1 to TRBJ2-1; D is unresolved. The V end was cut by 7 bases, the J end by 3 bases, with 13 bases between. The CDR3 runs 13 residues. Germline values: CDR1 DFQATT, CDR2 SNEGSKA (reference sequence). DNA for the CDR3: TGCAGTGTAGGAAATACTAACTACAATGAGCAGTTCTTC. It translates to CSVGNTNYNEQFF.

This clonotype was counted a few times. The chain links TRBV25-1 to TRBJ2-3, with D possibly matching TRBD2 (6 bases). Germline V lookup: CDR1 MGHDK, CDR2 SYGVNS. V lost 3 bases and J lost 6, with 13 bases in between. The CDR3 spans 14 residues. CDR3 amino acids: CASSELRDTDTQYF. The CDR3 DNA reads TGTGCCAGCAGTGAGCTGCGGGATACGGATACGCAGTATTTT.

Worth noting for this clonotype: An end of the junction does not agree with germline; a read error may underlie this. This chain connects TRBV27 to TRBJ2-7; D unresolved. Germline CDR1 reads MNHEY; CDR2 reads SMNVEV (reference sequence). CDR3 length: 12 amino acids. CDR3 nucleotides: TGTGCCAGCAGTTTCGGAGCATACGTGCAGTACTTC. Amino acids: CASSFGAYVQYF.

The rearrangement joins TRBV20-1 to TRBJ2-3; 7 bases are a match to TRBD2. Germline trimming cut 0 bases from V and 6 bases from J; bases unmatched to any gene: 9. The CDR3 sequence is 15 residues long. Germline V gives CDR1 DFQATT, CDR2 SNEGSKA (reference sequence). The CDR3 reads CSARDLAGERDTQYF. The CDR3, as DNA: TGCAGTGCTAGAGATCTGGCGGGAGAGAGGGATACGCAGTATTTT.

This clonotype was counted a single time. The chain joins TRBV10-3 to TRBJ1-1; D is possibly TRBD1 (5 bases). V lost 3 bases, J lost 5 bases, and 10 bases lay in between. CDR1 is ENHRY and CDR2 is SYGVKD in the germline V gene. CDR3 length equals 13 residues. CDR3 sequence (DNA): TGTGCCATCAGTGAAGCAGGGCGGACTGAAGCTTTCTTT. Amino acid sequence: CAISEAGRTEAFF.

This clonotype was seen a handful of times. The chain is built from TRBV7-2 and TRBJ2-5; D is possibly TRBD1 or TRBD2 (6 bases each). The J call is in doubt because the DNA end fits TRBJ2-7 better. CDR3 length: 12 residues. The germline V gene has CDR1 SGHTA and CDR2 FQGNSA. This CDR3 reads CASSFRGLEQYF. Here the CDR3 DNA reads TGTGCCAGCAGCTTCAGGGGACTCGAGCAGTACTTC.

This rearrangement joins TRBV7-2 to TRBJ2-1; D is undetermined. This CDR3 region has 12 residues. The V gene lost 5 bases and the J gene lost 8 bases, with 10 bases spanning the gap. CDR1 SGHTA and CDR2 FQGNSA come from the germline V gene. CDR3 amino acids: CASSPLRDEQFF. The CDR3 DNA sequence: TGTGCCAGCAGCCCACTCCGCGATGAGCAGTTCTTC.

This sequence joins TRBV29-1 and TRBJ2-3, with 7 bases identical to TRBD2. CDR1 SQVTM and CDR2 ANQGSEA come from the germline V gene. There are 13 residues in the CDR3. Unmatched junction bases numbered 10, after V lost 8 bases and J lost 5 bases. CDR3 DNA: TGCAGCTCGGCGGGGGAAATTGTAGATACGCAGTATTTT. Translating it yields CSSAGEIVDTQYF.

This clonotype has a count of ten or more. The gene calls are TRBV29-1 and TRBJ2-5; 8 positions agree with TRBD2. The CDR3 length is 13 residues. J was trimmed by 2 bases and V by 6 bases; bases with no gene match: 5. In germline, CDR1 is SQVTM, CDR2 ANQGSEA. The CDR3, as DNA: TGCAGCGTCCATACTAGCGGACAAGAGACCCAGTACTTC. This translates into CSVHTSGQETQYF.

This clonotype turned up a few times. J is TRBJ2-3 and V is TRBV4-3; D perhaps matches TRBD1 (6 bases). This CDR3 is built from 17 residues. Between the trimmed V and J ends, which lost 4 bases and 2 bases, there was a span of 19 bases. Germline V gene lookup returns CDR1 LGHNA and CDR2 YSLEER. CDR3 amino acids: CASSRRTDHFSTDTQYF. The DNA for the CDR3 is TGCGCCAGCAGCCGACGGACAGACCATTTTTCCACAGATACGCAGTATTTT.

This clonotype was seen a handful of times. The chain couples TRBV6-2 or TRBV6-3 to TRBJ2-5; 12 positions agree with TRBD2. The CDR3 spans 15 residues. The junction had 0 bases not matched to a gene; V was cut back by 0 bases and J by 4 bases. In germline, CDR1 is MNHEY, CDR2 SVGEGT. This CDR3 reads CASSYSGLAGETQYF. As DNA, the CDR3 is TGTGCCAGCAGTTACTCGGGACTAGCGGGAGAGACCCAGTACTTC.

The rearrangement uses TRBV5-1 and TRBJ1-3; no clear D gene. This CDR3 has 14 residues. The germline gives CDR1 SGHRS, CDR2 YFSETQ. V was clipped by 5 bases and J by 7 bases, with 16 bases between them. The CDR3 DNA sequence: TGCGCCAGCAGGGAACGCGCGGGAGCCAACACCATATATTTT. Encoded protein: CASRERAGANTIYF.

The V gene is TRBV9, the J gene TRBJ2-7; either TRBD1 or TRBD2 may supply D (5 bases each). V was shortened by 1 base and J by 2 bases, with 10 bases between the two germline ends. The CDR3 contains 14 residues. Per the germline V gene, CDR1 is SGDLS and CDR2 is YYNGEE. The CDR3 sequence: CASSVSGQTYEQYF. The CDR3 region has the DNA TGTGCCAGCAGCGTAAGCGGACAAACCTACGAGCAGTACTTC. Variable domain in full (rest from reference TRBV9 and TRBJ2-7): DSGVTQTPKHLITATGQRVTLRCSPRSGDLSVYWYQQSLDQGLQFLIQYYNGEERAKGNILERFSAQQFPDLHSELNLSSLELGDSALYFCASSVSGQTYEQYFGPGTRLTVT.

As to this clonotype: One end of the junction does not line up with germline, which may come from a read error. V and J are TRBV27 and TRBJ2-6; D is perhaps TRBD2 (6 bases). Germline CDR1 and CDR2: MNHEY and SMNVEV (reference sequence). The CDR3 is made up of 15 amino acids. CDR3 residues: CASRTLGTGANVLAF. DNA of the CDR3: TGTGCCAGCAGGACATTAGGGACTGGGGCCAACGTCCTGGCTTTC.

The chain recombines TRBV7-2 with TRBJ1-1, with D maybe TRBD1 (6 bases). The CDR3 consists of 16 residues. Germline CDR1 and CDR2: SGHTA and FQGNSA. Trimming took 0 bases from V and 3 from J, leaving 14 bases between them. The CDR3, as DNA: TGTGCCAGCAGCTTAGCGCCGTGGCCAGGGGACACTGAAGCTTTCTTT. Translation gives CASSLAPWPGDTEAFF.

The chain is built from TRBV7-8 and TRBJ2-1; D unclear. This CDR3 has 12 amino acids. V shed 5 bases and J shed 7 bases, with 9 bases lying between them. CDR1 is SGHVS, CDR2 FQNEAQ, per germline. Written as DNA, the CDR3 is TGTGCCAGCAGCCCCGATGTGAATGAGCAGTTCTTC. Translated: CASSPDVNEQFF.

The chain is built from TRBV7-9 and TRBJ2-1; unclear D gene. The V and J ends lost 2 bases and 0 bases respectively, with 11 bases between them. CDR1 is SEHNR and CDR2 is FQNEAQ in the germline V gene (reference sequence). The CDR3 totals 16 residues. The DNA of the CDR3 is TGTGCCAGCAGCTTACAATCTGTGGGCTCCTACAATGAGCAGTTCTTC. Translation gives CASSLQSVGSYNEQFF.

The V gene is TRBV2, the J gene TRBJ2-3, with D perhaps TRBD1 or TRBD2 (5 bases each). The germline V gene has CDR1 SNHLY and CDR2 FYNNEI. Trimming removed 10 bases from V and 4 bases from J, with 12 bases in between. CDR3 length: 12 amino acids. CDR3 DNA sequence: TGTGCCAACGAGGGGAGCCCAGATACGCAGTATTTT. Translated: CANEGSPDTQYF.

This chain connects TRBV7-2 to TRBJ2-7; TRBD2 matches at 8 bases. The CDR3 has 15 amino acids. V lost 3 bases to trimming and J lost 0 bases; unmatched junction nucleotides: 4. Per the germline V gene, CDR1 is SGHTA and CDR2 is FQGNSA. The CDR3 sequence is CASSFSGTSSYEQYF. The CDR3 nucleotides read TGTGCCAGCAGCTTCTCCGGGACTAGCTCCTACGAGCAGTACTTC.

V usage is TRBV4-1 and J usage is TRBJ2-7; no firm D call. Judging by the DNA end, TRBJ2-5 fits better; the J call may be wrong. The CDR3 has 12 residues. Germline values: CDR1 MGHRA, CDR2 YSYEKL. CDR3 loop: CASSQGGGTQYF. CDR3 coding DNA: TGCGCCAGCAGCCAAGGGGGTGGGACCCAGTACTTC.